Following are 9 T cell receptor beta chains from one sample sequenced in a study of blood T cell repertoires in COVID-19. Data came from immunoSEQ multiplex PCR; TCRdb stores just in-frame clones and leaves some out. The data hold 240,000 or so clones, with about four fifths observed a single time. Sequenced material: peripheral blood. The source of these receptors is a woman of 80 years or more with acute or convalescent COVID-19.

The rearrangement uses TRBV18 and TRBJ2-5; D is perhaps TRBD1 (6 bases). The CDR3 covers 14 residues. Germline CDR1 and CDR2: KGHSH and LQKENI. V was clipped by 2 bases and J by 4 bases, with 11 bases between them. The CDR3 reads CASSPSTGRETQYF. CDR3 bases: TGTGCCAGCTCACCAAGCACAGGGAGAGAGACCCAGTACTTC. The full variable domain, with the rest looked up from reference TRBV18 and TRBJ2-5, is NAGVMQNPRHLVRRRGQEARLRCSPMKGHSHVYWYRQLPEEGLKFMVYLQKENIIDESGMPKERFSAEFPKEGPSILRIQQVVRGDSAAYFCASSPSTGRETQYFGPGTRLLVL.

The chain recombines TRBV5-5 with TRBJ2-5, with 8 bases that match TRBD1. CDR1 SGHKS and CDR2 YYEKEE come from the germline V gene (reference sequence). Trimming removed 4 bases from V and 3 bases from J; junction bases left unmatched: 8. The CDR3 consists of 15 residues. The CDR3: CASSADRAREETQYF. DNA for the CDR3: TGTGCCAGCAGCGCGGACAGGGCTCGGGAAGAGACCCAGTACTTC.

The CDR3 DNA reads as TGTGCCAGCAGCTTGAACCGGGACAGGGAGCAGTTCTTC. Protein sequence: CASSLNRDREQFF. The V call is TRBV7-9, the J call TRBJ2-1; 8 bases fit TRBD1. This CDR3 is built from 13 residues. Trimming took 3 bases from V and 10 from J; bases not matched to a gene: 5. Germline loops: CDR1 SEHNR, CDR2 FQNEAQ (reference sequence).

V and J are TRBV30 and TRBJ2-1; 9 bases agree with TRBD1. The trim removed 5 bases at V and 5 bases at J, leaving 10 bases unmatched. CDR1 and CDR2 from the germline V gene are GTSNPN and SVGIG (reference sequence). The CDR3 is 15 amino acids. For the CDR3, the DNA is TGTGCCTGGCATCGACCGGGACAGGGAAACAATGAGCAGTTCTTC. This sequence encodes CAWHRPGQGNNEQFF.

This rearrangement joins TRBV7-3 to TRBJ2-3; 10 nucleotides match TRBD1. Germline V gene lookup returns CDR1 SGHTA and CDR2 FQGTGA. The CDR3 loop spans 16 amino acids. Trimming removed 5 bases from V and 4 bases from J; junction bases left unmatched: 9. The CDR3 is CASSPTGQGKSDTQYF. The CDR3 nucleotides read TGTGCCAGCAGCCCAACGGGACAGGGGAAGTCAGATACGCAGTATTTT.

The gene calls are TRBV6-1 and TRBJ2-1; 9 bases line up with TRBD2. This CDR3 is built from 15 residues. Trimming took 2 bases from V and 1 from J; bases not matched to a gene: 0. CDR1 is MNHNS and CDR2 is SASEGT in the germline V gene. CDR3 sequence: CASSELAGSYNEQFF. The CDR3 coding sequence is TGTGCCAGCAGTGAACTAGCGGGGTCCTACAATGAGCAGTTCTTC.

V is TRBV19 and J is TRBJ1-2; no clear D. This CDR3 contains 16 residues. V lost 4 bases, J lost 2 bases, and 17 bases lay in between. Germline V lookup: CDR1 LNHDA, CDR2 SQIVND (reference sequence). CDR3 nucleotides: TGTGCCAGTAGTAGCCGGGCGAGATGGGAGAACTATGGCTACACCTTC. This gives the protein CASSSRARWENYGYTF.

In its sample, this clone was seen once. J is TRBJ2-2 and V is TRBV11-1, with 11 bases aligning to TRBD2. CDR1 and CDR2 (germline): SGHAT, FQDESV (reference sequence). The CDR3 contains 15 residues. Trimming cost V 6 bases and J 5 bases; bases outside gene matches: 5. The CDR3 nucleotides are TGTGCCAGCAGGGCCGGGACTAGCGGAACCGGGGAGCTGTTTTTT. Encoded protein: CASRAGTSGTGELFF. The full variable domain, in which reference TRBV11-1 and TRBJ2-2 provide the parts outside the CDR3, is EAEVAQSPRYKITEKSQAVAFWCDPISGHATLYWYRQILGQGPELLVQFQDESVVDDSQLPKDRFSAERLKGVDSTLKIQPAELGDSAMYLCASRAGTSGTGELFFGEGSRLTVL.

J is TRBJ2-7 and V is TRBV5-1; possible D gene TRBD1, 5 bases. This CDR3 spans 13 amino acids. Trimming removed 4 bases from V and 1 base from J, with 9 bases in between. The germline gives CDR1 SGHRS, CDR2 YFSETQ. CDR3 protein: CASSEGVSYEQYF. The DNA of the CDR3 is TGCGCCAGCAGCGAAGGGGTTTCCTACGAGCAGTACTTC.